This entry concerns a single T cell receptor (beta chain). Original data processing: It was from reference gene primer amplification that nucleated cell counts were estimated. Profiling relied on immunoSEQ multiplex PCR, and the TCRdb table lists in-frame clones only, not all of them. That table gives V, J and clone size, and the DNA gave D and trimming. The table has 35,000 to 45,000 clones, 87% seen once; the top ten hold around 20%. The sample is drawn from a study of blood T cell repertoires in COVID-19. V lost 5 bases and J lost 1; bases outside the gene matches: 1. Germline V gives CDR1 MNHEY, CDR2 SVGEGT. CDR3 length: 13 amino acids.

The clonotype originates from a man aged 55 to 70 with acute or convalescent COVID-19. Sequenced sample: peripheral blood. The gene calls are TRBV6-2 or TRBV6-3 and TRBJ2-7; 8 positions agree with TRBD1. The CDR3 region has the DNA TGTGCCAGCAGTCGGACAGGGTCCTACGAGCAGTACGTC. This translates into CASSRTGSYEQYV.